The clone carrying this T cell receptor beta chain was detected only once. These data originate in a study of PD-L1 blockade in urothelial cancer. Study-level background: Atezolizumab at 1,200 mg intravenously every 3 weeks was started by patients in the mid-2010s.

Time point denoted: peripheral blood 6 weeks after treatment start. The ends lost 5 bases at V and 4 bases at J; junction bases unmatched: 9. The CDR3 sequence is 16 residues long. Germline values: CDR1 MNHEY, CDR2 SMNVEV (reference sequence). Synthetically made TCR analog templates were put into each PCR as spikes. Sequencing was performed with immunoSEQ multiplex PCR; in TCRdb, only in-frame clones are kept and a portion is missing. Of more than 90,000 clones listed, 80% to 95% are singletons. The chain recombines TRBV27 with TRBJ1-2; 11 nucleotides align to TRBD1. The source was PBMCs, collected around atezolizumab (anti-PD-L1) treatment. This TCR came from a man aged 60 to 69 with urothelial cancer. Here the CDR3 reads CASSTTRTGGGYGYTF. CDR3 in DNA: TGTGCCAGCAGTACTACTCGGACAGGGGGCGGCTATGGCTACACCTTC.